The subject of this entry is one T cell receptor beta chain. As processed by the authors: Amplified reference gene primers provided the basis for estimating nucleated cell counts. Clones were sequenced by immunoSEQ multiplex PCR, and TCRdb holds only the in-frame ones, with some missing. V and J calls and clone size follow that table, whereas D and trimming were derived from the DNA. The sample includes 250,000 to 300,000 clones, approximately 86% of them seen just once. This record belongs to a study of blood T cell repertoires in COVID-19. About the research overall: Material from acute and convalescent COVID-19 was sourced from the United States, Italy and Spain. Sample material is recorded as cDNA or gDNA derived from T cells, B-cell-depleted T cells, or PBMCs.

V dropped 1 base and J dropped 0 bases, with 10 bases sitting between them. Germline V gives CDR1 LNHDA, CDR2 SQIVND (reference sequence). This CDR3 region has 16 residues. Input material: peripheral blood. The receptor was isolated from a young man with active or convalescent COVID-19. The chain couples TRBV19 to TRBJ1-5, with D unresolved. The CDR3 region is CASSIVGRNSNQPQHF. The CDR3 region has the DNA TGTGCCAGTAGTATAGTGGGCCGGAATAGCAATCAGCCCCAGCATTTT.